This T cell receptor (beta chain) appears in the sequencing data of a study of T cells expressing NK-cell markers. About the research overall: Repertoires of TCR beta were obtained from T cells sorted as CD3+CD56+NKG2C+, CD3+CD56+NKG2C- and CD3+CD56-NKG2C+. Study-wide results and limits: Whether the expanded NKG2C+ T cell clones recognized HCMV remained unclear. Top CD8+ clonotypes included the dominant CD3+CD56+NKG2C+ clonotypes in several donors.

The CDR3 loop spans 12 amino acids. The germline V gene has CDR1 MNHEY and CDR2 SVGAGI. cDNA encoding TCR beta was synthesized via 5'RACE template switching incorporating UMIs. After re-calling the 5' RACE reads, TCRdb lists one entry per CDR3 protein, DNA absent. The sample features about 450,000 distinct CDR3 sequences, with under 7.5% in its top ten. About this clonotype: Its target is unknown.

This TCR was recovered from a woman aged 18-70 years in good health. This chain joins TRBV6-5 and TRBJ2-1; absent DNA, TCRdb's TRBD1 call cannot be checked. What was sequenced was blood T cells: a sorted CD56 or NKG2C T cell subset, CD4+ or CD8+ T cells, or bulk PBMC T cells (not recorded which). CDR3 sequence reads: CATTGPGDEQFF.